Listed below are T cell receptor beta chains from one sample, sequenced in a study of long-term antiretroviral therapy in people with HIV. Assay used: immunoSEQ multiplex PCR; TCRdb lists only in-frame clones, some missing. The table includes 25,000 to 35,000 clones, over 70% detected once. The source was unsorted PBMCs, collected 3.1 years after starting antiretroviral therapy. These receptors all come from a woman aged 45-65 years with HIV. CDR3s leave out the opening cysteine and the closing phenylalanine or tryptophan.

CDR3	V	J
ASSSEGNTQY	TRBV5-1	TRBJ2-3
ASSRQGNDNEQF	TRBV7-9	TRBJ2-1
ASSFDRAGGNTIY	TRBV19	TRBJ1-3
ASSLAAQINTEAF	TRBV5-1	TRBJ1-1
ASSLDRDRGVLY	TRBV11-2	TRBJ2-7
ATSSDNIVWAVDNSPLH	TRBV15	TRBJ1-6
ASSLTGQGSYGYT	TRBV5-5	TRBJ1-2
ASSLTTGDGELF	TRBV7-9	TRBJ2-2
ASSLRTGTSEQY	TRBV5-6	TRBJ2-7
ASSFVDSNYGYT	TRBV7-9	TRBJ1-2
ATGTSGGAGETQY	TRBV10-3	TRBJ2-5
ASSLPAGGLRGELF	TRBV5-4	TRBJ2-2
ASKLAGVQADTQY	TRBV2	TRBJ2-3
ASSLGRGLGEQY	TRBV2	TRBJ2-7